Each of the 10 T cell receptor beta chains below was sequenced from the same sample in a study of cytomegalovirus exposure and HLA in healthy donors (dated 2017 in TCRdb). The library came from the immunoSEQ multiplex PCR assay. The multiplex PCR relied on a mix of 60 forward primers for TCR Vbeta segments and 13 reverse primers for TCR Jbeta segments. TCRdb provides this immuneACCESS table in a form limited to in-frame rearrangements. Some clones are lacking; in checked studies, under half of them reflect an unresolved V gene, and why the rest are absent is not known. The sample has 130,000 to 150,000 clones on record, 73% of them singletons. The ten largest make up about an eighth of the sample. Material for sequencing was PBMCs. These receptors came from a human donor in good health.

The genes are TRBV2 and TRBJ1-1; TRBD1 is a possible D gene (5 bases). The CDR3 is made up of 13 amino acids. The germline V gene has CDR1 SNHLY and CDR2 FYNNEI. V lost 5 bases and J 1 base, leaving 8 bases between the germline ends. The CDR3 spells CASSTGQNTEAFF. The CDR3 DNA follows: TGTGCCAGCAGTACCGGACAGAACACTGAAGCTTTCTTT. The entire variable domain, with the rest obtained from reference TRBV2 and TRBJ1-1, is as follows: EPEVTQTPSHQVTQMGQEVILRCVPISNHLYFYWYRQILGQKVEFLVSFYNNEISEKSEIFDDQFSVERPDGSNFTLKIRSTKLEDSAMYFCASSTGQNTEAFFGQGTRLTVV.

J is TRBJ2-7 and V is TRBV18, with TRBD1 matching over 7 bases. The germline CDR1 and CDR2 sequences are KGHSH and LQKENI. The J segment lost 0 bases and the V segment lost 3 bases, leaving 8 bases of the junction unmatched. CDR3 length: 16 residues. DNA of the CDR3: TGTGCCAGCTCACCCGGGACAGACCATTACTCCTACGAGCAGTACTTC. It yields the protein CASSPGTDHYSYEQYF.

DNA for the CDR3: TGCGCCAGCAGTCAATCCTCCCGAGCAGGGCGTGCTCGGGTGAACACTGAAGCTTTCTTT. It codes for CASSQSSRAGRARVNTEAFF. The chain combines TRBV23-1 with TRBJ1-1; possibly TRBD1 for D (5 bases). TRBV23-1 is sorted into the ORF group, with uncertain function. Trimming took 0 bases from V and 0 from J, leaving 23 bases between them. The CDR3 sequence is 20 residues long.

The V and J genes are TRBV7-6 and TRBJ1-1, with D uncertain. The CDR3 has 14 residues. Trimming shortened V by 0 bases and J by 0 bases, and 5 bases separated the two germline ends. CDR1 SGHVS and CDR2 FNYEAQ come from the germline V gene. CDR3 nucleotides: TGTGCCAGCAGCTTAGCCGTTATGAACACTGAAGCTTTCTTT. Translated, it gives CASSLAVMNTEAFF.

This clone has a handful of counts. The chain has TRBV6-1 and TRBJ2-7; no clear D gene. The CDR3 covers 13 residues. CDR1 MNHNS and CDR2 SASEGT come from the germline V gene. The V gene lost 0 bases and the J gene lost 0 bases, with 3 bases spanning the gap. For the CDR3, the DNA is TGTGCCAGCAGTGAAGCTAGCTCCTACGAGCAGTACTTC. This codes for CASSEASSYEQYF.

The chain carries TRBV5-5 and TRBJ1-5, with TRBD1 identical over 10 bases. The CDR3 runs to 16 residues. Per germline, CDR1 SGHKS and CDR2 YYEKEE (reference sequence). V gave up 3 bases and J gave up 4 bases; unmatched junction bases: 7. The CDR3 region has the DNA TGTGCCAGCAGCTCCCGGGACAGGGGTGGAAATCAGCCCCAGCATTTT. Translated, it gives CASSSRDRGGNQPQHF.

This rearrangement joins TRBV4-2 to TRBJ2-7, with a weak D call TRBD2 (5 bases). This CDR3 spans 15 amino acids. The ends were cut back, 2 bases at V and 0 bases at J, with 11 bases in the middle. Germline lookup yields CDR1 LGHNA and CDR2 YNFKEQ. The CDR3 DNA is TGTGCCAGCAGCCAATCGAGCGGCAACTCCTACGAGCAGTACTTC. Translation gives CASSQSSGNSYEQYF.

The rearrangement links TRBV9 to TRBJ2-2, with 12 bases lining up with TRBD2. Germline V gene data show CDR1 as SGDLS and CDR2 as YYNGEE. The CDR3 is 15 residues long. V was clipped by 2 bases and J by 5 bases; unmatched bases: 1. The CDR3 sequence is CASSVGLAGTGELFF. For the CDR3, the DNA is TGTGCCAGCAGCGTTGGACTAGCGGGAACCGGGGAGCTGTTTTTT.

A single count supports this clone. The CDR3 DNA reads as TGTGCCAGTAAGTTCGGAGGAAAAAGGGATGGCTACACCTTC. Translation: CASKFGGKRDGYTF. The chain carries TRBV19 and TRBJ1-2; unclear D gene. Germline CDR1 reads LNHDA; CDR2 reads SQIVND (reference sequence). This CDR3 region has 14 residues. V shed 7 bases and J shed 6 bases, with 18 bases lying between them. Complete variable domain (other parts from reference TRBV19 and TRBJ1-2): DGGITQSPKYLFRKEGQNVTLSCEQNLNHDAMYWYRQDPGQGLRLIYYSQIVNDFQKGDIAEGYSVSREKKESFPLTVTSAQKNPTAFYLCASKFGGKRDGYTFGSGTRLTVV.

The gene calls are TRBV5-1 and TRBJ2-1; TRBD2 matches 9 bases. Germline V gene sequence: CDR1 SGHRS, CDR2 YFSETQ. The trim removed 6 bases at V and 0 bases at J, leaving 7 bases unmatched. There are 16 residues in the CDR3. CDR3 residues: CASTPSGISSYNEQFF. The CDR3 nucleotides read TGCGCCAGCACCCCTAGCGGGATTAGCTCCTACAATGAGCAGTTCTTC.